This paragraph covers one TCR beta chain sequence. The authors' processing: How many nucleated cells were present was estimated from reference gene primer amplification. Assay: immunoSEQ multiplex PCR; the TCRdb copy retains only in-frame clones and omits some. V, J and clone size derive from that table, while D and trimming were established from the DNA sequence. The sample has 250,000 or so clones, 90% seen once. The data originate from a study of blood T cell repertoires in COVID-19. The CDR3 has 15 residues. V lost 6 bases, J lost 5 bases, and 14 bases lay in between. Per germline, CDR1 LNHDA and CDR2 SQIVND (reference sequence).

The specimen was peripheral blood. The clonotype originates from a woman aged 60-75 years with COVID-19, enrolled during active disease. The chain has TRBV19 and TRBJ1-6, with D perhaps TRBD1 (6 bases). CDR3 amino acids: CASRYRAENNSPLHF. For the CDR3, the DNA is TGTGCCAGTAGATACAGGGCAGAAAATAATTCACCCCTCCACTTT. Full variable domain (missing parts from reference TRBV19 and TRBJ1-6): DGGITQSPKYLFRKEGQNVTLSCEQNLNHDAMYWYRQDPGQGLRLIYYSQIVNDFQKGDIAEGYSVSREKKESFPLTVTSAQKNPTAFYLCASRYRAENNSPLHFGNGTRLTVT.